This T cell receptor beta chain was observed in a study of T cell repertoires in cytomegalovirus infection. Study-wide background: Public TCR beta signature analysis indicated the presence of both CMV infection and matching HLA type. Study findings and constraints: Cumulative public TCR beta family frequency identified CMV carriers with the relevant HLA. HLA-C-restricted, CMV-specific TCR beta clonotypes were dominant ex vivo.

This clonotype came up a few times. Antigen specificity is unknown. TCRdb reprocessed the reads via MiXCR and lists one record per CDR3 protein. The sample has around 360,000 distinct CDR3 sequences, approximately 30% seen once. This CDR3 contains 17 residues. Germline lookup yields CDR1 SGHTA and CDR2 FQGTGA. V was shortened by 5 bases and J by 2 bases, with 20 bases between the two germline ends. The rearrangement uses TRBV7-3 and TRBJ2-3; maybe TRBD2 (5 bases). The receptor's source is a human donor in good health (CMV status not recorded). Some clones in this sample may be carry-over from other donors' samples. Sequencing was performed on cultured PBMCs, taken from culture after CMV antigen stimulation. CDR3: CASSPSPPEDSTDTQYF. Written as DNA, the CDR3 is TGTGCCAGCAGCCCATCCCCCCCGGAGGATTCCACAGATACGCAGTATTTT. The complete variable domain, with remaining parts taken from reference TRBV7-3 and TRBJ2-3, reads GAGVSQTPSNKVTEKGKYVELRCDPISGHTALYWYRQSLGQGPEFLIYFQGTGAADDSGLPNDRFFAVRPEGSVSTLKIQRTERGDSAVYLCASSPSPPEDSTDTQYFGPGTRLTVL.